Below, 18 T cell receptor beta chains from the same sample are listed, as sequenced in a study. In TCRdb, the 5' RACE reads were re-called with MiXCR into one record per CDR3 protein. The sample shows approximately 40,000 distinct CDR3 sequences, about 20% of them seen only once. The specimen sequenced was naive CD4+ T cells sorted from a lymph node. Subset indicated: naive CD4+ T cells, CD4+CD45RA+CD25-. The receptors were sampled from a female donor with breast cancer.

V usage is TRBV6-1 and J usage is TRBJ1-5; D not resolved. CDR1 and CDR2 from the germline V gene are MNHNS and SASEGT. The CDR3 runs to 14 residues. The V and J ends lost 2 bases and 10 bases respectively, with 15 bases between them. The CDR3 protein is CASSERAKISPQHF. CDR3 coding DNA: TGTGCCAGCAGTGAACGGGCGAAGATCAGCCCCCAGCATTTT.

This clonotype was recorded a few times. The J gene is TRBJ1-3, the V gene TRBV6-5; 7 positions agree with TRBD1. Germline V CDR1 and CDR2: MNHEY, SVGAGI. V trimming: 7 bases; J trimming: 0 bases; junction bases outside the gene matches: 6. This CDR3 has 15 amino acids. The CDR3 DNA sequence: TGTGCCAGCATAAGGGGGCCAGGCTCTGGAAACACCATATATTTT. This sequence encodes CASIRGPGSGNTIYF.

This clonotype has a handful of counts. The V call is TRBV2, the J call TRBJ2-3; TRBD1 matches 7 bases. Germline V lookup: CDR1 SNHLY, CDR2 FYNNEI. With 3 bases clipped from V and 1 base from J, the junction kept 7 bases outside the gene matches. The CDR3 totals 16 residues. The CDR3 sequence is CASSELGQLRTDTQYF. CDR3 bases: TGTGCCAGCAGTGAGCTGGGACAGTTACGCACAGATACGCAGTATTTT.

With regard to this clonotype: At one boundary the junction diverges from the germline segment, which might be a read error. The rearrangement uses TRBV7-3 and TRBJ1-1; 8 bases agree with TRBD1. CDR1 and CDR2 (germline): SGHTA, FQGTGA. This CDR3 is 13 amino acids long. CDR3: CASSFGADRAACF. CDR3 bases: TGTGCCAGCAGCTTTGGGGCGGACAGGGCTGCTTGCTTT.

This clonotype was seen more than once but under ten times. The chain carries TRBV6-2 or TRBV6-3 and TRBJ2-3; D may be TRBD1 (5 bases). The V end was cut by 6 bases, the J end by 5 bases, with 15 bases between. Germline V gene data show CDR1 as MNHEY and CDR2 as SVGEGT. This CDR3 has 14 amino acids. CDR3 residues: CASRRGLPRDTQYF. CDR3 nucleotides: TGTGCCAGCAGAAGGGGCCTACCGCGAGATACGCAGTATTTT.

This clonotype showed up just a few times. The chain employs TRBV10-3 and TRBJ2-6, with D perhaps TRBD2 (5 bases). Trimming took off 0 bases at V and 0 bases at J, with 9 bases between the two ends. The CDR3 extends over 17 amino acids. The germline gives CDR1 ENHRY, CDR2 SYGVKD. The CDR3: CAISESGRGSGANVLTF. DNA of the CDR3: TGTGCCATCAGTGAGTCAGGCCGGGGCTCTGGGGCCAACGTCCTGACTTTC.

This clonotype was recorded many times. V gene TRBV6-5 combines with J gene TRBJ1-2, with D tentatively TRBD1 (5 bases). The CDR3 totals 16 residues. CDR1 is MNHEY, CDR2 SVGAGI, per germline. Trimming removed 0 bases from V and 8 bases from J, with 19 bases in between. CDR3 nucleotide sequence: TGTGCCAGCAGTTACTCGAATACGTTTTCAGGGTCCGGCTACACCTTC. This translates into CASSYSNTFSGSGYTF.

This clonotype was seen many times. The chain links TRBV24-1 to TRBJ2-3, with 16 positions matching TRBD2. This CDR3 region has 14 residues. Germline CDR1 is KGHDR and CDR2 is SFDVKD. V gave up 11 bases and J gave up 6 bases; unmatched junction bases: 4. As DNA, the CDR3 is TGTGCCAGCGGGACTAGCGGGAGGGACGATACGCAGTATTTT. Translation: CASGTSGRDDTQYF.

This sequence joins TRBV18 and TRBJ1-4; 7 nucleotides align to TRBD1. This CDR3 region has 16 residues. Germline V gives CDR1 KGHSH, CDR2 LQKENI. The V and J ends lost 4 bases and 4 bases, in that order; junction bases with no gene match: 9. In DNA form, the CDR3 reads TGTGCCAGCTCACTCACCTCAGGGGGATATAATGAAAAACTGTTTTTT. Translating gives CASSLTSGGYNEKLFF.

This clonotype was observed a single time. The genes are TRBV11-2 and TRBJ2-5, with D perhaps matching TRBD1 (5 bases). V lost 4 bases and J lost 5, with 17 bases in between. The CDR3 is made up of 15 amino acids. Germline-derived CDR1 and CDR2 are SGHAT and FQNNGV. The CDR3 is CASSYRIGEGETQYF. The CDR3 DNA is TGTGCCAGCAGCTACCGAATAGGGGAAGGGGAGACCCAGTACTTC. The whole variable domain, remainder taken from reference TRBV11-2 and TRBJ2-5, is EAGVAQSPRYKIIEKRQSVAFWCNPISGHATLYWYQQILGQGPKLLIQFQNNGVVDDSQLPKDRFSAERLKGVDSTLKIQPAKLEDSAVYLCASSYRIGEGETQYFGPGTRLLVL.

This clonotype has ten or more counts. This chain uses TRBV27 with TRBJ2-2; weak D call: TRBD1 (5 bases). The CDR3 loop spans 14 amino acids. The germline gives CDR1 MNHEY, CDR2 SMNVEV (reference sequence). Trimming pared 6 bases from V and 1 base from J, leaving 9 bases between. The CDR3 loop is CASRRQRNTGELFF. The DNA for the CDR3 is TGTGCCAGCAGGCGACAGAGGAACACCGGGGAGCTGTTTTTT.

This chain links TRBV20-1 with TRBJ2-7; 10 bases match TRBD2. CDR1 DFQATT and CDR2 SNEGSKA come from the germline V gene (reference sequence). The CDR3 covers 14 residues. V trimming: 3 bases; J trimming: 4 bases; junction bases outside the gene matches: 6. The CDR3 protein is CSARIVAGGYEQYF. The DNA for the CDR3 is TGCAGTGCTAGGATCGTAGCGGGAGGTTACGAGCAGTACTTC.

A few counts support this clonotype. The chain combines TRBV18 with TRBJ2-1; the match to TRBD1 covers 7 bases. CDR1 and CDR2 (germline): KGHSH, LQKENI. Trimming at V came to 3 bases and at J to 4 bases, leaving 3 bases not matched to a gene. The CDR3 length is 14 residues. The CDR3 nucleotides are TGTGCCAGCTCACCTGGGACAGCTTACAATGAGCAGTTCTTC. Encoded protein: CASSPGTAYNEQFF.

The V call is TRBV25-1, the J call TRBJ1-4, with D possibly matching TRBD1 (6 bases). CDR3 length equals 14 residues. CDR1 is MGHDK and CDR2 is SYGVNS in the germline V gene. V lost 7 bases and J lost 3, with 12 bases in between. The CDR3 nucleotides read TGTGCCAGCATGAGGGGGGCCTCTAATGAAAAACTGTTTTTT. It encodes CASMRGASNEKLFF.

Ten or more counts support this clonotype. The chain uses TRBV7-6 and TRBJ1-2; a possible D gene is TRBD1 (6 bases). From germline, CDR1 is SGHVS and CDR2 FNYEAQ. CDR3 length: 13 amino acids. V shed 2 bases and J shed 6 bases, with 10 bases lying between them. CDR3 residues: CASSLNPGDGYTF. CDR3 in DNA: TGTGCCAGCAGCTTAAACCCAGGGGATGGCTACACCTTC. The full variable domain, with the rest looked up from reference TRBV7-6 and TRBJ1-2, is GAGVSQSPRYKVTKRGQDVALRCDPISGHVSLYWYRQALGQGPEFLTYFNYEAQQDKSGLPNDRFSAERPEGSISTLTIQRTEQRDSAMYRCASSLNPGDGYTFGSGTRLTVV.

This clonotype was observed at least ten times. The chain has TRBV20-1 and TRBJ1-5; unclear D gene. The V gene's germline CDR1 is DFQATT and CDR2 SNEGSKA (reference sequence). CDR3 length: 11 residues. V dropped 4 bases and J dropped 6 bases, with 7 bases sitting between them. CDR3 region: CSAIKGQPQHF. The CDR3 DNA reads as TGCAGTGCTATTAAGGGTCAGCCCCAGCATTTT.

In this sample, this clonotype turned up a few times. The chain employs TRBV5-1 and TRBJ1-1, with D perhaps matching TRBD1 (5 bases). V lost 0 bases and J 4 bases, leaving 13 bases between the germline ends. The CDR3 runs 15 residues. CDR1 and CDR2 from the germline V gene are SGHRS and YFSETQ. The CDR3 bases are TGCGCCAGCAGCTTGGGGGGAGGGGCCGGCACTGAAGCTTTCTTT. It specifies CASSLGGGAGTEAFF.

In regard to this clonotype: This may come from a read error, since a much larger clone is one base off. The CDR3 DNA follows: TGTGCCAGCACCGGACAGGGGGGAGGTGGCTACACCTTC. Its translation: CASTGQGGGGYTF. V gene TRBV2 combines with J gene TRBJ1-2; 10 nucleotides line up with TRBD1. Germline CDR1 and CDR2: SNHLY and FYNNEI. V shed 7 bases and J 7 bases; nucleotides not matched to a gene: 6. This CDR3 spans 13 amino acids.